This T cell receptor (beta chain) was sequenced for a study of blood T cells in healthy people across ages. Study outcomes and limitations: A strong correlation was seen between TCR beta diversity and naive T cell percentage.

The authors isolated at least 6.5 million PBMCs per sample. Then a second PCR, running roughly 7 to 11 cycles, was carried out with a sample-barcoded 5' primer and a J-beta primer mix. TCRdb recomputed calls from the 5' RACE reads with MiXCR, one row per CDR3 protein. The table has some 880,000 distinct CDR3 sequences, roughly 35% seen once; the top ten hold under 15%. In germline, CDR1 is MNHEY, CDR2 SMNVEV (reference sequence). The CDR3 sequence is 14 residues long. Trimming took 5 bases from V and 7 from J, leaving 14 bases between them. As to this clonotype: Its cognate antigen is unknown.

This chain uses TRBV27 with TRBJ1-4; D possibly corresponds to TRBD1 (5 bases). The specimen was blood. The clonotype originates from a young man in good health. The CDR3 reads CASSLRGRGEKLFF. The CDR3 DNA sequence: TGTGCCAGCAGTCTCCGAGGGAGGGGTGAAAAACTGTTTTTT.